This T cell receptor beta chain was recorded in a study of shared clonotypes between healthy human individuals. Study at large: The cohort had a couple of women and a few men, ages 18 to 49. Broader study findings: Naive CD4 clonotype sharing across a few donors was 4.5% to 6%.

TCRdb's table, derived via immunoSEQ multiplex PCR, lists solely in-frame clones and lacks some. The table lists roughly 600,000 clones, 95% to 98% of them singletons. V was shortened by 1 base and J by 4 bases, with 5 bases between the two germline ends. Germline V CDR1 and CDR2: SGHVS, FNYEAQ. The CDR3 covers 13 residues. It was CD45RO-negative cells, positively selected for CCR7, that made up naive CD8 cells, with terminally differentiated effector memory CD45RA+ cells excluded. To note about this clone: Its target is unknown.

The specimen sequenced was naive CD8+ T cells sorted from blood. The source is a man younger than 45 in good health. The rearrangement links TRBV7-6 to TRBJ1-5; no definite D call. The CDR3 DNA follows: TGTGCCAGCAGCTTAGATACAAATCAGCCCCAGCATTTT. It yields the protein CASSLDTNQPQHF. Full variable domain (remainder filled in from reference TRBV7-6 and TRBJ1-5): GAGVSQSPRYKVTKRGQDVALRCDPISGHVSLYWYRQALGQGPEFLTYFNYEAQQDKSGLPNDRFSAERPEGSISTLTIQRTEQRDSAMYRCASSLDTNQPQHFGDGTRLSIL.